These T cell receptor beta chains were read from a single sample in a study of blood T cell repertoires in COVID-19. Here immunoSEQ multiplex PCR was the method, and the copy in TCRdb shows in-frame clones only, minus some. The sample holds 130,000 or so clones, about 91% seen once. The sequencing sample was made of peripheral blood. All receptors come from a man aged 50-59 years with acute or convalescent COVID-19. The CDR3 runs from the conserved cysteine through the conserved F or W.

CDR3 length: 15
J gene: TRBJ2-2
V gene: TRBV5-6
CDR3 protein: CASTLQTGEAGELFF

CDR3 length: 16
J gene: TRBJ1-5
V gene: TRBV13
CDR3 protein: CASSQGRIYSNQPQHF

CDR3 length: 14
J gene: TRBJ1-5
V gene: TRBV2
CDR3 protein: CASRATEPNQPQHF

CDR3 length: 15
J gene: TRBJ2-2
V gene: TRBV5-4
CDR3 protein: CASSLGGQNTGELFF

CDR3 length: 14
J gene: TRBJ2-7
V gene: TRBV27
CDR3 protein: CASSLGTAPSGQYF

CDR3 length: 15
J gene: TRBJ2-5
V gene: TRBV2
CDR3 protein: CASSEAPGGQETQYF

CDR3 length: 18
J gene: TRBJ1-3
V gene: TRBV5-4
CDR3 protein: CASSPFFGTGFSGNTIYF

CDR3 length: 15
J gene: TRBJ2-3
V gene: TRBV11-3
CDR3 protein: CASSGGGHSTDTQYF

CDR3 length: 15
J gene: TRBJ1-2
V gene: TRBV5-1
CDR3 protein: CASSRGQQANYGYTF

CDR3 length: 15
J gene: TRBJ1-5
V gene: TRBV6-5
CDR3 protein: CASSYGGGASQPQHF

CDR3 length: 13
J gene: TRBJ2-1
V gene: TRBV29-1
CDR3 protein: CSSSGTSNNEQFF

CDR3 length: 15
J gene: TRBJ2-7
V gene: TRBV28
CDR3 protein: CASSLVTSGYYEQYF

CDR3 length: 13
J gene: TRBJ2-5
V gene: TRBV9
CDR3 protein: CASSVSPRETQYF

CDR3 length: 13
J gene: TRBJ2-1
V gene: TRBV20-1
CDR3 protein: CSASTGRYNEQFF